This T cell receptor (beta chain) was documented in a study of cytomegalovirus exposure and HLA in healthy donors. Primers included in the PCR were 60 Vbeta and 13 Jbeta primers. The repertoire was sequenced with immunoSEQ multiplex PCR; TCRdb's copy has only in-frame clones and lacks some. Altogether some 150,000 clones are present, 81% being singletons, with the ten largest covering 4.9%. Germline V gene data show CDR1 as GTSNPN and CDR2 as SVGIG (reference sequence). V lost 5 bases, J lost 8 bases, and 12 bases stayed unmatched. CDR3 length: 14 amino acids. The origin of this receptor is a woman between 18 and 30 years old in good health and CMV-seropositive. The sample consisted of PBMCs. The chain combines TRBV30 with TRBJ1-2; 9 bases match TRBD1. CDR3 residues: CAWSLQGALRGYTF. DNA for the CDR3: TGTGCCTGGTCCTTACAGGGGGCGCTTCGGGGCTACACCTTC.